This T cell receptor (beta chain) was identified in a study of T cell changes during pregnancy in multiple sclerosis. The germline V and J ends were trimmed by 8 bases and 1 base, with 11 bases remaining between them. CDR3 length equals 13 residues. Per the germline V gene, CDR1 is SEHNR and CDR2 is FQNEAQ (reference sequence). Data came from immunoSEQ multiplex PCR; TCRdb stores just in-frame clones and leaves some out. The data show 70,000 or so clones, 80% to 95% seen once. This TCR came from a female donor in good health, enrolled as a control in a pregnancy study. The chain couples TRBV7-9 to TRBJ1-1; D not resolved. The specimen comprised peripheral blood, sampled in the third trimester of pregnancy. The DNA for the CDR3 is TGTGCCAGCCTCCCCGGGGAGAACACTGAAGCTTTCTTT. It yields the protein CASLPGENTEAFF.